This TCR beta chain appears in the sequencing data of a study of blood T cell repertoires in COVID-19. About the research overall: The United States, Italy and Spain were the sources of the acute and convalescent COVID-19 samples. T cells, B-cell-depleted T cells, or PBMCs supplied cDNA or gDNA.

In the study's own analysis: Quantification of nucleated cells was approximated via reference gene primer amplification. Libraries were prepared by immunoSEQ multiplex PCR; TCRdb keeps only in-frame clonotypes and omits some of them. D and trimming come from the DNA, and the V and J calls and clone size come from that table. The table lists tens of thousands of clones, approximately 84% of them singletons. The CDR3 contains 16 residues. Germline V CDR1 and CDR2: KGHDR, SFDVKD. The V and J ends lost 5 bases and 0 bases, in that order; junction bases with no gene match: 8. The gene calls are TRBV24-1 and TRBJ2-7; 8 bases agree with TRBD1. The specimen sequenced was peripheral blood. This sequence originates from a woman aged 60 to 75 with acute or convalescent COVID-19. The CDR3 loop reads CATSGGPGTGSYEQYF. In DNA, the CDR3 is TGTGCCACCAGTGGAGGTCCCGGGACAGGCTCCTACGAGCAGTACTTC.